Shown below are 7 T cell receptor beta chains from a single sample sequenced in a study of spatial heterogeneity in lung cancer. Time point reported: sample taken at primary tumor resection. Whole RNA was taken from tumor, nontumor lung or frozen PBMC; it was then sequenced unsorted. TCRdb re-analysed the 5' RACE reads in MiXCR, keeping a single row per CDR3 protein. The profile shows some 45,000 distinct CDR3 sequences, about an eighth of them singletons. Material: PBMCs, obtained at surgery. Receptors were obtained from a female donor with early-stage non-small cell lung cancer.

This chain's CDR3 is CASSWTSGGAGEQFF. CDR3 DNA sequence: TGTGCCAGCAGCTGGACTAGCGGGGGGGCGGGTGAGCAGTTCTTC. This sequence joins TRBV7-9 and TRBJ2-1; the match to TRBD2 covers 15 bases. V was clipped by 4 bases and J by 9 bases; unmatched bases: 4. This CDR3 has 15 amino acids. The germline gives CDR1 SEHNR, CDR2 FQNEAQ (reference sequence).

The chain couples TRBV5-8 to TRBJ2-1; D might be TRBD1 (5 bases). This CDR3 has 15 residues. Germline V gene data show CDR1 as SGHTS and CDR2 as YDEGEE. The ends were cut back, 4 bases at V and 7 bases at J, with 18 bases in the middle. The CDR3 DNA reads as TGTGCCAGCAGCCCACCGACAGTGATGCAGAATGAGCAGTTCTTC. Amino acid sequence: CASSPPTVMQNEQFF. Full variable domain (outside the CDR3, taken from reference TRBV5-8 and TRBJ2-1): EAGVTQSPTHLIKTRGQQATLRCSPISGHTSVYWYQQALGLGLQFLLWYDEGEERNRGNFPPRFSGRQFPNYSSELNVNALELEDSALYLCASSPPTVMQNEQFFGPGTRLTVL.

Only a few counts were recorded for this clonotype. V is TRBV25-1 and J is TRBJ1-1, with D tentatively TRBD1 (5 bases). The CDR3 extends over 14 amino acids. Trimming took off 0 bases at V and 5 bases at J, with 10 bases between the two ends. Germline loops: CDR1 MGHDK, CDR2 SYGVNS. The CDR3 region has the DNA TGTGCCAGCAGTGAATATAGGGGTGGTACTGAAGCTTTCTTT. It codes for CASSEYRGGTEAFF.

This clonotype was picked up a small number of times. The chain employs TRBV6-5 and TRBJ1-2, with D unclear. Per the germline V gene, CDR1 is MNHEY and CDR2 is SVGAGI. This CDR3 region has 12 residues. Trimming removed 6 bases from V and 2 bases from J, with 7 bases in between. The CDR3 sequence is CASSPTNYGYTF. In nucleotides, the CDR3 is TGTGCCAGCAGCCCTACCAACTATGGCTACACCTTC.

This sequence joins TRBV11-3 and TRBJ1-5, with D maybe TRBD1 (5 bases). The length of the CDR3 is 15 residues. CDR1 is SGHNT, CDR2 YENEEA, per germline. V lost 4 bases to trimming and J lost 7 bases, with 17 bases between them. DNA of the CDR3: TGTGCCAGCAGCTCCAGGGTCCTGGAGGGGCAGCCCCAGCATTTT. This translates into CASSSRVLEGQPQHF.

This chain links TRBV3-1 with TRBJ1-2; the D is unclear. The CDR3 is 15 amino acids. Deletions cut 2 bases from V and 2 bases from J, with 12 bases between. The germline CDR1 and CDR2 sequences are LGHDT and YNNKEL (reference sequence). The CDR3 region has the DNA TGTGCCAGCAGCCAAAGAGGAAGAGTCAACTATGGCTACACCTTC. Translation: CASSQRGRVNYGYTF.

This clonotype turned up a few times. The rearrangement links TRBV5-1 to TRBJ2-1, with TRBD1 matching over 7 bases. The CDR3 sequence is 15 residues long. Germline trimming cut 4 bases from V and 0 bases from J; bases unmatched to any gene: 4. CDR1 is SGHRS and CDR2 is YFSETQ in the germline V gene. The DNA of the CDR3 is TGCGCCAGCAGCGCCCGGGACAGCTCCTACAATGAGCAGTTCTTC. It is translated as CASSARDSSYNEQFF.